This passage covers 26 T cell receptor beta chains from one sample sequenced in a study of human T cells and chemical hapten exposure. Sample time point: patch test 1, 2 weeks after DPC sensitization. Treatment meaning: therapeutic diphenylcyclopropenone sensitization with weekly scalp DPC. TCRdb processed the RACE reads anew with MiXCR; each CDR3 protein has one entry. This table holds 150,000 to 200,000 distinct CDR3 sequences, 14% found once. Sequences were derived from whole blood, sampled in connection with sensitization to the hapten diphenylcyclopropenone (DPC). These TCRs come from a woman aged 25 to 39 with alopecia areata. Some clones in this sample may be carry-over from other donors' samples.

This clonotype was found a few times. This chain links TRBV5-4 with TRBJ1-2, with 7 bases fitting TRBD1. Per the germline V gene, CDR1 is SGHNT and CDR2 is YYREEE (reference sequence). The V and J ends lost 4 bases and 2 bases, in that order; junction bases with no gene match: 8. The CDR3 is 15 residues long. The CDR3 DNA reads as TGTGCCAGCAGCACCCCCGGGACAGACAACTATGGCTACACCTTC. It codes for CASSTPGTDNYGYTF.

This clonotype was found a few times. The chain links TRBV2 to TRBJ1-1; tentative D call: TRBD1 (6 bases). This CDR3 spans 15 amino acids. Germline lookup yields CDR1 SNHLY and CDR2 FYNNEI. Trimming cost V 6 bases and J 3 bases, with 17 bases left between them. The CDR3 reads CASRLGQNIHTEAFF. CDR3 sequence (DNA): TGTGCCAGCAGACTGGGACAAAATATACACACTGAAGCTTTCTTT.

This clonotype occurred a few times. The chain links TRBV5-1 to TRBJ2-1; a weak D match, TRBD2 (7 bases). V was shortened by 1 base and J by 8 bases, with 13 bases between the two germline ends. CDR1 SGHRS and CDR2 YFSETQ come from the germline V gene. This CDR3 comprises 14 residues. The CDR3 region has the DNA TGCGCCAGCAGCTTGAATACGGGGGGCGATGAGCAGTTCTTC. It encodes CASSLNTGGDEQFF.

This clonotype has a count of ten or more. V and J are TRBV6-2 or TRBV6-3 and TRBJ2-1, with 13 bases that match TRBD2. CDR1 is MNHEY and CDR2 is SVGEGT in the germline V gene. With V trimmed by 5 bases and J by 7 bases, 11 bases remained unmatched. The CDR3 has 17 amino acids. The CDR3 DNA reads as TGTGCCAGCAGTCCTACTAGCGGGAGGGCCGTCCAGAATGAGCAGTTCTTC. It translates to CASSPTSGRAVQNEQFF.

J is TRBJ2-5 and V is TRBV5-4; D unresolved. Germline CDR1 and CDR2: SGHNT and YYREEE (reference sequence). V was shortened by 4 bases and J by 2 bases, with 18 bases between the two germline ends. The CDR3 contains 16 residues. DNA of the CDR3: TGTGCCAGCAGCCCGTCGGCACAGACCTCTCAAGAGACCCAGTACTTC. The encoded protein is CASSPSAQTSQETQYF. The whole variable domain, remainder taken from reference TRBV5-4 and TRBJ2-5, is ETGVTQSPTHLIKTRGQQVTLRCSSQSGHNTVSWYQQALGQGPQFIFQYYREEENGRGNFPPRFSGLQFPNYSSELNVNALELDDSALYLCASSPSAQTSQETQYFGPGTRLLVL.

This chain links TRBV6-2 or TRBV6-3 with TRBJ2-1; D gene uncertain. Per the germline V gene, CDR1 is MNHEY and CDR2 is SVGEGT. The CDR3 extends over 11 amino acids. V was clipped by 2 bases and J by 10 bases, with 6 bases between them. The DNA of the CDR3 is TGTGCCAGCAGTTACGCTTACGAGCAGTTCTTC. It is translated as CASSYAYEQFF.

Only a few counts were recorded for this clonotype. The chain links TRBV7-6 to TRBJ2-1; D perhaps matches TRBD1 (6 bases). CDR1 is SGHVS, CDR2 FNYEAQ, per germline. The CDR3 has 16 amino acids. V dropped 0 bases and J dropped 0 bases, with 9 bases sitting between them. CDR3 protein: CASSLAGHASYNEQFF. The CDR3 bases are TGTGCCAGCAGCTTAGCGGGACATGCCTCCTACAATGAGCAGTTCTTC.

The sample holds many counts of this clonotype. The V and J genes are TRBV18 and TRBJ1-1; 7 bases fit TRBD1. Germline V gene sequence: CDR1 KGHSH, CDR2 LQKENI. V lost 5 bases to trimming and J lost 0 bases; unmatched junction nucleotides: 6. There are 15 residues in the CDR3. CDR3 nucleotide sequence: TGTGCCAGCTCATTTAACAGGGGCCTGAACACTGAAGCTTTCTTT. The encoded protein is CASSFNRGLNTEAFF.

The chain uses TRBV7-2 and TRBJ1-2; 7 bases fit TRBD1. The V gene's germline CDR1 is SGHTA and CDR2 FQGNSA. The CDR3 runs to 13 residues. The trim removed 7 bases at V and 2 bases at J, leaving 4 bases unmatched. As DNA, the CDR3 is TGTGCCAGCAAGACACAGGGGAACTATGGCTACACCTTC. Its protein is CASKTQGNYGYTF.

The V and J genes are TRBV5-1 and TRBJ1-2; weak D call: TRBD1 (6 bases). V was shortened by 2 bases and J by 6 bases, with 14 bases between the two germline ends. Germline V gene lookup returns CDR1 SGHRS and CDR2 YFSETQ. CDR3 length equals 14 residues. CDR3 in DNA: TGCGCCAGCAGCTTACAGGGTTTGCCGGATGGCTACACCTTC. Translation gives CASSLQGLPDGYTF.

This clonotype was seen more than once but under ten times. The chain employs TRBV18 and TRBJ1-5; TRBD1 matches at 8 bases. The CDR3 extends over 17 amino acids. In germline, CDR1 is KGHSH, CDR2 LQKENI. V dropped 1 base and J dropped 2; count of bases not matched to a gene: 7. The CDR3 reads CASSPRQGAIGNQPQHF. The CDR3 region has the DNA TGTGCCAGCTCACCACGGCAGGGGGCGATTGGCAATCAGCCCCAGCATTTT.

This chain links TRBV20-1 with TRBJ1-1, with no clear D. CDR1 DFQATT and CDR2 SNEGSKA come from the germline V gene (reference sequence). Trimming pared 4 bases from V and 3 bases from J, leaving 15 bases between. The CDR3 has 14 residues. The CDR3: CSATIRGKHTEAFF. DNA of the CDR3: TGCAGTGCTACAATCAGAGGAAAACACACTGAAGCTTTCTTT.

This clonotype was observed many times. V usage is TRBV12-3 or TRBV12-4 and J usage is TRBJ1-2; D gene unclear. V shed 5 bases and J shed 1 base, with 20 bases lying between them. The CDR3 sequence is 17 residues long. CDR3 in DNA: TGTGCCAGCAGTCCACGGGTAGGCGGCATGAATAACTATGGCTACACCTTC. This sequence encodes CASSPRVGGMNNYGYTF.

This clonotype was detected a few times. V and J are TRBV27 and TRBJ1-2; a possible D gene is TRBD1 (5 bases). CDR3 size: 16 residues. The germline gives CDR1 MNHEY, CDR2 SMNVEV (reference sequence). V lost 2 bases, J lost 4 bases, and 17 bases lay in between. The CDR3 DNA reads TGTGCCAGCAGTTTAGGTTCGTCGGGGACGCTCTATGGCTACACCTTC. Protein sequence: CASSLGSSGTLYGYTF.

This clonotype was observed a handful of times. This rearrangement joins TRBV12-3 or TRBV12-4 to TRBJ2-5, with 8 bases fitting TRBD2. J was trimmed by 5 bases and V by 6 bases; bases with no gene match: 11. The CDR3 totals 15 residues. This CDR3 reads CASSRGLAGGETQYF. The CDR3 DNA is TGTGCCAGCAGCAGAGGACTAGCTGGTGGGGAGACCCAGTACTTC.

This clonotype was observed many times. V is TRBV7-9 and J is TRBJ2-4, with a tentative D call TRBD1 (5 bases). Trimming shortened V by 1 base and J by 4 bases, and 8 bases separated the two germline ends. From germline, CDR1 is SEHNR and CDR2 FQNEAQ (reference sequence). The CDR3 consists of 14 residues. The CDR3 DNA reads TGTGCCAGCAGCTTAGGGGGCATGAAAAACATTCAGTACTTC. Its translation is CASSLGGMKNIQYF.

This chain uses TRBV20-1 with TRBJ2-5; D gene uncertain. This CDR3 contains 13 residues. With 2 bases removed from V and 5 bases from J, the gap between germline ends came to 12 bases. Germline V lookup: CDR1 DFQATT, CDR2 SNEGSKA (reference sequence). The CDR3 bases are TGCAGTGCTAGATGGGGTGGTATGGAGACCCAGTACTTC. This encodes CSARWGGMETQYF.

This clonotype was detected a few times. CDR3 sequence (DNA): TGCGCCAGCAGCTCGCCAGGGGAGACTGAAGCTTTCTTT. This codes for CASSSPGETEAFF. J is TRBJ1-1 and V is TRBV5-1; D possibly corresponds to TRBD1 (6 bases). CDR3 size: 13 residues. With 3 bases removed from V and 5 bases from J, the gap between germline ends came to 11 bases. CDR1 and CDR2 from the germline V gene are SGHRS and YFSETQ.

This chain joins TRBV7-2 and TRBJ2-2, with D maybe TRBD2 (5 bases). V lost 6 bases, J lost 0 bases, and 14 bases lay in between. The CDR3 has 16 residues. The germline V gene encodes CDR1 SGHTA and CDR2 FQGNSA. The CDR3 nucleotides read TGTGCCAGCAGAGCCGCCGGGAATACGAACACCGGGGAGCTGTTTTTT. Its translation is CASRAAGNTNTGELFF. The whole variable domain, remainder taken from reference TRBV7-2 and TRBJ2-2, is GAGVSQSPSNKVTEKGKDVELRCDPISGHTALYWYRQSLGQGLEFLIYFQGNSAPDKSGLPSDRFSAERTGGSVSTLTIQRTQQEDSAVYLCASRAAGNTNTGELFFGEGSRLTVL.

The chain uses TRBV7-9 and TRBJ1-2, with D perhaps matching TRBD1 (6 bases). Per the germline V gene, CDR1 is SEHNR and CDR2 is FQNEAQ (reference sequence). This CDR3 has 16 residues. V shed 5 bases and J shed 4 bases, with 20 bases lying between them. Written as DNA, the CDR3 is TGTGCCAGCAGCCACCTCTCCCGGGACAAGGGCTATGGCTACACCTTC. This gives the protein CASSHLSRDKGYGYTF.

This clonotype has more than one count but fewer than ten. The rearrangement uses TRBV19 and TRBJ2-3; 14 nucleotides agree with TRBD2. V lost 6 bases, J lost 4 bases, and 15 bases stayed unmatched. This CDR3 has 19 residues. Germline V gene sequence: CDR1 LNHDA, CDR2 SQIVND (reference sequence). CDR3 coding DNA: TGTGCCAGTAGCCGTGCTGTCCCGGGACTAGCGGGAGTCTCAGATACGCAGTATTTT. This translates into CASSRAVPGLAGVSDTQYF.

The table lists this clonotype with a few counts. The J gene is TRBJ2-5, the V gene TRBV7-9; D possibly corresponds to TRBD2 (6 bases). Per germline, CDR1 SEHNR and CDR2 FQNEAQ (reference sequence). With 5 bases removed from V and 5 bases from J, the gap between germline ends came to 12 bases. This CDR3 is built from 13 residues. This CDR3 is CASSAAGRETQYF. The CDR3, as DNA: TGTGCCAGCAGCGCCGCGGGGCGGGAGACCCAGTACTTC.

In this sample, this clonotype turned up a few times. The junction does not match germline at one end; this may be a read error. The chain employs TRBV28 and TRBJ2-1; 8 nucleotides align to TRBD1. The CDR3 loop spans 12 amino acids. Germline CDR1 is MDHEN and CDR2 is SYDVKM. The CDR3 sequence is CASSSTGTGPGF. DNA of the CDR3: TGTGCCAGCAGTTCGACCGGGACAGGCCCCGGATTC.

The chain recombines TRBV7-2 with TRBJ2-4; a weak D match, TRBD2 (6 bases). From germline, CDR1 is SGHTA and CDR2 FQGNSA. The CDR3 extends over 16 amino acids. Trimming cost V 6 bases and J 5 bases, with 20 bases left between them. The CDR3 region is CASSGGMPRIENIQYF. For the CDR3, the DNA is TGTGCCAGCAGTGGGGGGATGCCGAGAATAGAAAACATTCAGTACTTC.

This clonotype showed up many times. This chain links TRBV5-4 with TRBJ2-5; the match to TRBD2 covers 8 bases. CDR1 is SGHNT and CDR2 is YYREEE in the germline V gene (reference sequence). J was trimmed by 3 bases and V by 0 bases; bases with no gene match: 7. The CDR3 has 16 amino acids. The chain's CDR3 is CASSLDGLAAKETQYF. CDR3 coding DNA: TGTGCCAGCAGCTTGGACGGACTAGCTGCGAAAGAGACCCAGTACTTC.

The chain joins TRBV4-3 to TRBJ2-5; unclear D gene. Trimming left V 1 base short and J 3 bases short, with 9 bases between. Germline V gene lookup returns CDR1 LGHNA and CDR2 YSLEER. The CDR3 runs 14 residues. The CDR3 DNA reads as TGCGCCAGCAGCCAAGCCATTTGGGAAGAGACCCAGTACTTC. Its protein product is CASSQAIWEETQYF.